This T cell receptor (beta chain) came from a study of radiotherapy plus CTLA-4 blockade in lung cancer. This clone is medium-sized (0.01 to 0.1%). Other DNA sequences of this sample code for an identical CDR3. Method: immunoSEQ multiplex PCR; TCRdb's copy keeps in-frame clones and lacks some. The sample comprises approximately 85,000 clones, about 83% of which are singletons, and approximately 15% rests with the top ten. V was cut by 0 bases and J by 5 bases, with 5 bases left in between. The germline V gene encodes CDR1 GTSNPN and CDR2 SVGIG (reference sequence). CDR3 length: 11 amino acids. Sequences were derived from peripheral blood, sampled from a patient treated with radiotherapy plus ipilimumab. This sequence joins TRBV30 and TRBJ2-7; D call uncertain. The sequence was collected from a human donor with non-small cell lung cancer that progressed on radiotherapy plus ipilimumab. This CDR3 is CAWSVSDEQYF. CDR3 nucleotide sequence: TGTGCCTGGAGTGTATCGGACGAGCAGTACTTC.